This T cell receptor (beta chain) is from a study of T-cell memory formation after mild COVID-19. In the study overall: Largely, TCR clusters stayed within a single donor. Findings and caveats of the study: A subset of responding clones appeared in pre-infection memory, suggesting cross-reactive memory joined.

MiXCR was run by TCRdb on the 5' RACE reads, yielding one entry per CDR3 protein. The table shows around 410,000 distinct CDR3 sequences, with more than 20% occurring only once. This clonotype was counted between two and nine times. Antigen unknown. The sequenced sample consisted of PBMCs or a T cell subset sorted from them (not recorded which). The clonotype originates from an adult woman who had mild COVID-19 (a few samples of this study predate the infection). Cell type and time point are not known.

CDR3 sequence (DNA): TGCAGTGCTTTGAGCGGGGGGGCAATTGAGACCCAGTACTTC. This codes for CSALSGGAIETQYF. The V call is TRBV20-1, the J call TRBJ2-5, with 10 bases fitting TRBD2. Trimming cost V 5 bases and J 5 bases; bases outside gene matches: 8. CDR3 length equals 14 residues. In germline, CDR1 is DFQATT, CDR2 SNEGSKA (reference sequence).